The 10 T cell receptor beta chains below come from one sample, sequenced in a study of shared clonotypes between healthy human individuals. Here immunoSEQ multiplex PCR was the method, and the copy in TCRdb shows in-frame clones only, minus some. The data contain about 580,000 clones, roughly 98% of them seen just once; the ten biggest clones take up 0.25% to 0.35%. Naivety among CD8 cells was defined by CD45RO negativity and positive CCR7 selection, thereby excluding terminally differentiated effector memory CD45RA+ cells. Sequenced material: naive CD8+ T cells sorted from blood. Receptors originate from a man in his thirties or forties in good health.

The genes are TRBV21-1 and TRBJ2-7. TRBV21-1 is recorded as a pseudogene. This CDR3 spans 17 amino acids. CDR3 sequence reads: CASSLPPGTEIGYEQYF. The CDR3 DNA is TGTGCCAGCAGCCTTCCACCCGGGACGGAGATTGGTTACGAGCAGTACTTC.

The chain has TRBV6-5 and TRBJ1-1; TRBD1 is a possible D gene (6 bases). V lost 8 bases to trimming and J lost 1 base, with 11 bases between them. Germline CDR1 MNHEY, CDR2 SVGAGI. There are 13 residues in the CDR3. This chain's CDR3 is CASGDTQNTEAFF. The CDR3 DNA follows: TGTGCCAGCGGGGACACTCAGAACACTGAAGCTTTCTTT.

This clone was observed a single time. This sequence joins TRBV19 and TRBJ2-1, with 12 bases matching TRBD2. This CDR3 spans 15 amino acids. CDR1 and CDR2 from the germline V gene are LNHDA and SQIVND (reference sequence). The trim removed 6 bases at V and 6 bases at J, leaving 6 bases unmatched. The CDR3 region is CASSPTSGRSNEQFF. The CDR3 nucleotides read TGTGCCAGTAGCCCAACTAGCGGGAGGTCCAATGAGCAGTTCTTC.

This chain joins TRBV6-5 and TRBJ1-4, with 8 positions matching TRBD1. From germline, CDR1 is MNHEY and CDR2 SVGAGI. With V trimmed by 4 bases and J by 3 bases, 4 bases remained unmatched. This CDR3 spans 15 amino acids. Here the CDR3 DNA reads TGTGCCAGCAGTTCCTCAGGGGGCCCTAATGAAAAACTGTTTTTT. The encoded protein is CASSSSGGPNEKLFF.

The V call is TRBV2, the J call TRBJ1-5; 9 bases are shared with TRBD1. Germline CDR1 is SNHLY and CDR2 is FYNNEI. The CDR3 is 12 residues long. J was trimmed by 10 bases and V by 6 bases; bases with no gene match: 4. In DNA, the CDR3 is TGTGCCAGCAGGGGACAGGGAAGACCCCAGCATTTT. It yields the protein CASRGQGRPQHF.

The genes are TRBV7-9 and TRBJ2-7; D might be TRBD1 (6 bases). The germline CDR1 and CDR2 sequences are SEHNR and FQNEAQ (reference sequence). The CDR3 is made up of 16 amino acids. V lost 6 bases and J lost 6, with 24 bases in between. The CDR3 coding sequence is TGTGCCAGCAGTCCCCAGCCTAGGACAGAGCCGGCCGAGCAGTACTTC. It translates to CASSPQPRTEPAEQYF.

For the CDR3, the DNA is TGTGCCAGCAGTTTAACCCCGGGACAGGGGAGTTACGAGCAGTACTTC. Encoded protein: CASSLTPGQGSYEQYF. The chain employs TRBV27 and TRBJ2-7, with TRBD1 matching over 10 bases. Trimming removed 2 bases from V and 4 bases from J; junction bases left unmatched: 8. This CDR3 has 16 amino acids. Germline loops: CDR1 MNHEY, CDR2 SMNVEV (reference sequence).

The chain combines TRBV6-1 with TRBJ2-5; 7 positions agree with TRBD1. Trimming removed 5 bases from V and 2 bases from J; junction bases left unmatched: 8. The V gene's germline CDR1 is MNHNS and CDR2 SASEGT. The CDR3 is made up of 15 amino acids. Here the CDR3 reads CASSSPGTEQETQYF. The CDR3 nucleotides read TGTGCCAGCAGTTCCCCCGGGACAGAACAAGAGACCCAGTACTTC.

This sequence joins TRBV6-5 and TRBJ2-7, with D unclear. The CDR3 loop spans 13 amino acids. Per germline, CDR1 MNHEY and CDR2 SVGAGI. Trimming removed 8 bases at V and 3 bases at J, with 14 bases between. The CDR3 DNA follows: TGTGCCAGCTCACAAGGGTCCCGCTACGAGCAGTACTTC. Its protein product is CASSQGSRYEQYF.

The rearrangement links TRBV5-4 to TRBJ2-5, with D maybe TRBD2 (5 bases). V was pared by 3 bases and J by 7 bases, with 7 bases between. Germline values: CDR1 SGHNT, CDR2 YYREEE (reference sequence). This CDR3 has 11 residues. The CDR3 loop is CASSWAGTQYF. Here the CDR3 DNA reads TGTGCCAGCAGCTGGGCGGGGACCCAGTACTTC.